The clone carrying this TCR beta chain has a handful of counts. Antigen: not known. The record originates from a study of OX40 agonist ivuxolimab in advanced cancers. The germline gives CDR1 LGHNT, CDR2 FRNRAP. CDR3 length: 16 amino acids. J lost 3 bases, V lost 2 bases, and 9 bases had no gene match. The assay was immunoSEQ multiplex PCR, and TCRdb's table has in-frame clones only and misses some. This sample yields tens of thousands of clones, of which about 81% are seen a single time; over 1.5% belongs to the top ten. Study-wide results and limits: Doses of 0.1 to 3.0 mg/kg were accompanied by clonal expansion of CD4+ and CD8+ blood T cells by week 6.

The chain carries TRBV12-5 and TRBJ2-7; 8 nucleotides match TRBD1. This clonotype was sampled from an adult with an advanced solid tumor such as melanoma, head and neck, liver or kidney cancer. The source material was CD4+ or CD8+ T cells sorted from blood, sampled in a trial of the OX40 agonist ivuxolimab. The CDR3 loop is CASGLITGGMVYEQYF. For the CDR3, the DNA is TGTGCTAGTGGTTTGATTACAGGGGGGATGGTCTACGAGCAGTACTTC.